The 9 T cell receptor beta chains below all came from one sample that was sequenced in a study of T cell responses to AZD1222 COVID-19 vaccine. The repertoire was sequenced with immunoSEQ multiplex PCR; TCRdb's copy has only in-frame clones and lacks some. This table holds 180,000 or so clones, approximately 95% found once. Sequenced here: peripheral blood, sampled on day 0 of AZD1222 vaccination. These receptors all stem from an adult in good health.

The chain is built from TRBV5-3 and TRBJ2-5; 8 nucleotides line up with TRBD1. TRBV5-3 is an ORF for which the function is uncertain. The CDR3 length is 16 residues. The trim removed 1 base at V and 5 bases at J, leaving 10 bases unmatched. CDR3 nucleotides: TGTGCCAGAAGCTTGAAGGCTCAGGGGGCGAGGGAGACCCAGTACTTC. It yields the protein CARSLKAQGARETQYF.

The genes are TRBV10-1 and TRBJ2-1, with 10 positions matching TRBD2. The V and J ends lost 2 bases and 0 bases, in that order; junction bases with no gene match: 4. The germline V gene encodes CDR1 WNHNN and CDR2 SYGVQD (reference sequence). The CDR3 covers 17 residues. The CDR3 sequence is CASSEAPSGGSYNEQFF. The DNA of the CDR3 is TGCGCCAGCAGTGAGGCCCCTAGCGGGGGCTCCTACAATGAGCAGTTCTTC.

This clone was detected only once. The rearrangement joins TRBV10-3 to TRBJ2-2, with a tentative D call TRBD2 (6 bases). Trimming pared 11 bases from V and 3 bases from J, leaving 13 bases between. The germline CDR1 and CDR2 sequences are ENHRY and SYGVKD. This CDR3 is 13 amino acids long. The CDR3 region is CALGREYTGELFF. In nucleotides, the CDR3 is TGTGCCCTAGGCCGGGAGTACACCGGGGAGCTGTTTTTT.

This chain uses TRBV9 with TRBJ1-2, with unresolved D. This CDR3 region has 15 residues. The germline V and J ends were trimmed by 6 bases and 3 bases, with 18 bases remaining between them. The germline CDR1 and CDR2 sequences are SGDLS and YYNGEE. The CDR3: CASKRQESLDYGYTF. In nucleotides, the CDR3 is TGTGCCAGCAAGCGGCAGGAAAGTTTGGACTATGGCTACACCTTC.

The V gene is TRBV6-4, the J gene TRBJ1-5; possible D gene TRBD1, 5 bases. Trimming took 10 bases from V and 6 from J, leaving 16 bases between them. Per the germline V gene, CDR1 is MRHNA and CDR2 is SNTAGT. The CDR3 totals 13 residues. CDR3 region: CATSQESGQPQHF. The CDR3 region has the DNA TGTGCCACCTCACAGGAGTCGGGTCAGCCCCAGCATTTT.

V usage is TRBV18 and J usage is TRBJ1-5; the match to TRBD1 covers 8 bases. The V gene end was trimmed by 4 bases and the J gene end by 1 base; junction bases not matched to a gene: 3. Germline lookup yields CDR1 KGHSH and CDR2 LQKENI. The CDR3 length is 15 residues. The CDR3 DNA reads TGTGCCAGCTCACAAGGACAGGGAAGCAATCAGCCCCAGCATTTT. Translating gives CASSQGQGSNQPQHF.

This clone was picked up one time. The chain has TRBV2 and TRBJ2-5; D call uncertain. This CDR3 comprises 15 residues. With 1 base removed from V and 5 bases from J, the gap between germline ends came to 14 bases. Germline CDR1 and CDR2: SNHLY and FYNNEI. The CDR3 is CASSEDGTTQETQYF. DNA for the CDR3: TGTGCCAGCAGTGAAGACGGCACTACCCAGGAGACCCAGTACTTC. The entire variable domain, with the rest obtained from reference TRBV2 and TRBJ2-5, is as follows: EPEVTQTPSHQVTQMGQEVILRCVPISNHLYFYWYRQILGQKVEFLVSFYNNEISEKSEIFDDQFSVERPDGSNFTLKIRSTKLEDSAMYFCASSEDGTTQETQYFGPGTRLLVL.

The chain uses TRBV27 and TRBJ2-5, with no clear D. V lost 2 bases and J 4 bases, leaving 8 bases between the germline ends. Germline-derived CDR1 and CDR2 are MNHEY and SMNVEV (reference sequence). This CDR3 contains 13 residues. The CDR3 bases are TGTGCCAGCAGTTTAAATGTGGGAGAGACCCAGTACTTC. This translates into CASSLNVGETQYF.

V usage is TRBV4-1 and J usage is TRBJ1-3; D gene unclear. The ends were cut back, 5 bases at V and 4 bases at J, with 6 bases in the middle. CDR1 is MGHRA and CDR2 is YSYEKL in the germline V gene. The CDR3 consists of 12 residues. The CDR3 DNA sequence: TGCGCCAGCAGCTCAGAGGGAAACACCATATATTTT. Its translation is CASSSEGNTIYF.